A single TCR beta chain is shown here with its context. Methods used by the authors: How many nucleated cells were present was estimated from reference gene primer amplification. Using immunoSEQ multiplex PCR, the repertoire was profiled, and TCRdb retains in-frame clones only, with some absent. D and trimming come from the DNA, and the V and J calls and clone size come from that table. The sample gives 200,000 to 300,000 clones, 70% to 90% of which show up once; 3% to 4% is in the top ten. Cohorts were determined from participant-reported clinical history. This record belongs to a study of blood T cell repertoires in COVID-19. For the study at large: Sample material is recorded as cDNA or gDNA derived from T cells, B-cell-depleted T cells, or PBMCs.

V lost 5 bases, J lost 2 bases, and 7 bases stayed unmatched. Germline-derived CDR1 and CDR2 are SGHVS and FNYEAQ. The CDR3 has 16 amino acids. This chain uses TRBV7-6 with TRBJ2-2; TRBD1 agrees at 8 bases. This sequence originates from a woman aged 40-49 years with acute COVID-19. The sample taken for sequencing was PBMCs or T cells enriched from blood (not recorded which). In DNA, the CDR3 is TGTGCCAGCAGCCCCCATGACAGGGGAAACACCGGGGAGCTGTTTTTT. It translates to CASSPHDRGNTGELFF.